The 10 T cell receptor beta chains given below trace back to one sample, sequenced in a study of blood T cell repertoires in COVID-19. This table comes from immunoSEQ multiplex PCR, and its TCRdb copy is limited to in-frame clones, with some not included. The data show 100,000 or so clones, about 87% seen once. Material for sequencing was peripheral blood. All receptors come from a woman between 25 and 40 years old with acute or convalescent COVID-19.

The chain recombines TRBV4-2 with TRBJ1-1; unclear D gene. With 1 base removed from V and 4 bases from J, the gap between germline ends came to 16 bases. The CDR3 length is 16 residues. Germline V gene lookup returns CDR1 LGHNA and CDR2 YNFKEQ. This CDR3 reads CASSQAVGFDATEAFF. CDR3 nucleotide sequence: TGTGCCAGCAGCCAAGCCGTCGGGTTCGACGCCACTGAAGCTTTCTTT.

Here the CDR3 reads CASSPLATDTQYF. The CDR3 DNA is TGCGCCAGCAGCCCACTAGCCACAGATACGCAGTATTTT. The chain employs TRBV5-1 and TRBJ2-3, with a weak D call TRBD2 (6 bases). Trimming took 4 bases from V and 2 from J, leaving 8 bases between them. The CDR3 totals 13 residues. Germline loops: CDR1 SGHRS, CDR2 YFSETQ.

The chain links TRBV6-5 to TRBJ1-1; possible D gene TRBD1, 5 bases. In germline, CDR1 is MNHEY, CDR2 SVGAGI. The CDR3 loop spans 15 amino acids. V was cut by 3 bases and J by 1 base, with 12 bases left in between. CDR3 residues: CASSYRQTANTEAFF. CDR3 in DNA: TGTGCCAGCAGTTATCGACAGACTGCGAACACTGAAGCTTTCTTT.

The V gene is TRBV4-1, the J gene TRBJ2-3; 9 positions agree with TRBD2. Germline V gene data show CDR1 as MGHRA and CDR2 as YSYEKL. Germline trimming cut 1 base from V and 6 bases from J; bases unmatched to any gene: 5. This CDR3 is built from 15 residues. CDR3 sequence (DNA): TGCGCCAGCAGCCAAGGGTCTAGCGGGGTGGATACGCAGTATTTT. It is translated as CASSQGSSGVDTQYF.

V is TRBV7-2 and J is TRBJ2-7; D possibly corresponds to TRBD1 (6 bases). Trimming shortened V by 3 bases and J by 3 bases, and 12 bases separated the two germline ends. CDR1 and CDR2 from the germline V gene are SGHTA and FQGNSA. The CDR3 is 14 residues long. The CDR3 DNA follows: TGTGCCAGCAGCTTTGACAGGATCGTCTACGAGCAGTACTTC. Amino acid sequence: CASSFDRIVYEQYF.

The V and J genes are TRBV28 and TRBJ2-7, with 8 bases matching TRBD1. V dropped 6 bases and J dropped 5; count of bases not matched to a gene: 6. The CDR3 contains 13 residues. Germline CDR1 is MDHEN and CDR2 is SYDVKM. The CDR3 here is CASRDRVVHEQYF. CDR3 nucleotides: TGTGCCAGCAGGGACAGGGTGGTCCACGAGCAGTACTTC.

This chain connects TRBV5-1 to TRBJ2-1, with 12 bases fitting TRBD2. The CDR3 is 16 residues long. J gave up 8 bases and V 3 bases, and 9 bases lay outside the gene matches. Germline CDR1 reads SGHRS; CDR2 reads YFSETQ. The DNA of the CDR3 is TGCGCCAGCAGCTGGCCTAGCGGGGGGGAATTTTATGAGCAGTTCTTC. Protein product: CASSWPSGGEFYEQFF.

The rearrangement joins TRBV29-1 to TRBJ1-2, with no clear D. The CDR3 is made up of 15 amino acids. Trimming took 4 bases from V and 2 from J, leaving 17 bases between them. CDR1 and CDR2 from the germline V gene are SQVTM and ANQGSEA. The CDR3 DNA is TGCAGCGTTGCGTCTTCTCTAACCCCGAACTATGGCTACACCTTC. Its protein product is CSVASSLTPNYGYTF.

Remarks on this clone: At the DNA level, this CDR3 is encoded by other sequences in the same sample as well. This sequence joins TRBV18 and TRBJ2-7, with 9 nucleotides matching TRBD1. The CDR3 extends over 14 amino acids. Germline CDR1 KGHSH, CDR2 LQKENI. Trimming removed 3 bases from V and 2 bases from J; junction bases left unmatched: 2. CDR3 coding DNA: TGTGCCAGCTCACCGGGACAGGGAGCCTACGAGCAGTACTTC. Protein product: CASSPGQGAYEQYF.

The CDR3 here is CAISEMSGGRNGYTF. DNA for the CDR3: TGTGCCATCAGTGAGATGTCAGGGGGTCGGAATGGCTACACCTTC. The chain combines TRBV10-3 with TRBJ1-2; 7 bases line up with TRBD1. Germline trimming cut 2 bases from V and 6 bases from J; bases unmatched to any gene: 9. Looked up from germline, CDR1 is ENHRY and CDR2 is SYGVKD. The CDR3 is 15 amino acids.